These 8 T cell receptor beta chains share one sample of origin, sequenced in a study of T cell responses to AZD1222 COVID-19 vaccine. Some clones are missing from TCRdb's copy, which holds only in-frame ones; the method was immunoSEQ multiplex PCR. The sample shows under 110,000 clones, more than 70% of them seen only once. Sequenced here: peripheral blood, sampled 28 days after the second AZD1222 dose. Every receptor here comes from an adult who received the AZD1222 COVID-19 vaccine.

A few counts support this clone. The CDR3 DNA reads TGTGCCAGCTCACCCGAAGGACAGGGAATAAGAGAAAAACTGTTTTTT. Translated, it gives CASSPEGQGIREKLFF. This chain connects TRBV18 to TRBJ1-4; TRBD1 agrees at 8 bases. The junction had 11 bases not matched to a gene; V was cut back by 3 bases and J by 8 bases. Germline CDR1 reads KGHSH; CDR2 reads LQKENI. CDR3 length: 16 amino acids.

J is TRBJ1-1 and V is TRBV20-1, with a weak D call TRBD1 (5 bases). The CDR3 consists of 11 residues. Trimming shortened V by 5 bases and J by 6 bases, and 10 bases separated the two germline ends. CDR1 DFQATT and CDR2 SNEGSKA come from the germline V gene (reference sequence). The CDR3, as DNA: TGCAGTGCTGAAGCGGGGGCTGAAGCTTTCTTT. It codes for CSAEAGAEAFF.

J is TRBJ2-6 and V is TRBV19; D may be TRBD1 (5 bases). The V end lost 4 bases, the J end lost 2 bases, and 12 bases lay between the germline ends. CDR1 and CDR2 from the germline V gene are LNHDA and SQIVND (reference sequence). CDR3 length: 16 amino acids. CDR3 residues: CASSSQGTPGANVLTF. CDR3 bases: TGTGCCAGTAGTAGTCAGGGAACTCCTGGGGCCAACGTCCTGACTTTC.

V is TRBV2 and J is TRBJ2-1, with D hard to call. Trimming shortened V by 2 bases and J by 3 bases, and 8 bases separated the two germline ends. Germline lookup yields CDR1 SNHLY and CDR2 FYNNEI. CDR3 length: 14 residues. The CDR3 loop is CASSESWSYNEQFF. The CDR3 nucleotides read TGTGCCAGCAGTGAAAGTTGGAGCTACAATGAGCAGTTCTTC. Complete variable domain (other parts from reference TRBV2 and TRBJ2-1): EPEVTQTPSHQVTQMGQEVILRCVPISNHLYFYWYRQILGQKVEFLVSFYNNEISEKSEIFDDQFSVERPDGSNFTLKIRSTKLEDSAMYFCASSESWSYNEQFFGPGTRLTVL.

The V gene is TRBV3-1 (or the pseudogene TRBV3-2), the J gene TRBJ2-3; unclear D gene. Germline V gene data show CDR1 as LGHDT and CDR2 as YNNKEL (reference sequence). CDR3 length equals 15 residues. Trimming removed 0 bases at V and 5 bases at J, with 12 bases between. The CDR3 nucleotides read TGTGCCAGCAGCCAAGATGAGAGGATTGGAGATACGCAGTATTTT. Protein product: CASSQDERIGDTQYF.

J is TRBJ2-7 and V is TRBV5-1; 14 positions match TRBD2. The CDR3 has 15 residues. Trimming cost V 3 bases and J 6 bases; bases outside gene matches: 5. Germline V lookup: CDR1 SGHRS, CDR2 YFSETQ. As DNA, the CDR3 is TGCGCCAGCAGCTACGGACTAGCGGGAGGTGGCGAGCAGTACTTC. Its protein product is CASSYGLAGGGEQYF.

This clone came up once. The chain carries TRBV11-2 and TRBJ2-7; 7 positions match TRBD1. This CDR3 is built from 15 residues. CDR1 SGHAT and CDR2 FQNNGV come from the germline V gene. V lost 5 bases and J lost 1; bases outside the gene matches: 8. CDR3 DNA sequence: TGTGCCAGCAGCATCGACAGGGTACGGTCCTACGAGCAGTACTTC. This encodes CASSIDRVRSYEQYF.

The genes are TRBV3-1 (or the pseudogene TRBV3-2) and TRBJ2-4; D perhaps matches TRBD2 (6 bases). CDR3 length equals 16 residues. Germline values: CDR1 LGHDT, CDR2 YNNKEL (reference sequence). Trimming left V 2 bases short and J 1 base short, with 12 bases between. Here the CDR3 DNA reads TGTGCCAGCAGCCAACGGGGGTCGGCGGCCAAAAACATTCAGTACTTC. It is translated as CASSQRGSAAKNIQYF.